The 31 T cell receptor beta chains reported below all come from one sample, sequenced in a study of cytomegalovirus exposure and HLA in healthy donors. Use of 60 Vbeta and 13 Jbeta primers characterized the PCR. TCRdb's table, derived via immunoSEQ multiplex PCR, lists solely in-frame clones and lacks some. The sample contains about 160,000 clones, roughly 80% of which appear only once. Sequences were obtained from PBMCs. The source of these receptors is a middle-aged man in good health and CMV-seropositive.

J is TRBJ1-1 and V is TRBV6-6; 8 nucleotides line up with TRBD1. Germline CDR1 is MNHNY and CDR2 is SVGAGI (reference sequence). The V and J ends lost 7 bases and 5 bases, in that order; junction bases with no gene match: 9. The CDR3 is made up of 14 amino acids. The CDR3 DNA reads as TGTGCCAGCACCCCTGACAGGGGAATTACTGAAGCTTTCTTT. Residues: CASTPDRGITEAFF.

J is TRBJ1-1 and V is TRBV23-1; tentatively, D is TRBD1 (5 bases). TRBV23-1 is an open reading frame whose function is uncertain. The germline V and J ends were trimmed by 5 bases and 1 base, with 14 bases remaining between them. The CDR3 totals 15 residues. CDR3 DNA: TGCGCCAGCAGTTCTTGCTCAGGGCCGAACACTGAAGCTTTCTTT. Translated, it gives CASSSCSGPNTEAFF.

This clone was seen more than once but under ten times. V is TRBV6-5 and J is TRBJ1-2; 7 bases are a match to TRBD1. The CDR3 length is 15 residues. The ends lost 6 bases at V and 4 bases at J; junction bases unmatched: 11. Germline CDR1 and CDR2: MNHEY and SVGAGI. The CDR3 sequence: CASRPQGGRGYGYTF. Written as DNA, the CDR3 is TGTGCCAGCAGGCCTCAGGGGGGACGAGGCTATGGCTACACCTTC.

The chain links TRBV2 to TRBJ2-5; D perhaps matches TRBD2 (5 bases). V was trimmed by 5 bases and J by 2 bases, leaving 24 bases between them. The CDR3 spans 18 residues. Germline-derived CDR1 and CDR2 are SNHLY and FYNNEI. The CDR3 sequence: CASSQFPFPRGRQETQYF. The CDR3 nucleotides are TGTGCCAGCAGTCAGTTCCCCTTCCCCCGGGGAAGACAAGAGACCCAGTACTTC.

Notes on this clone: Here the CDR3 omits its conserved ending phenylalanine or tryptophan, so a read error is the likely source. This chain connects TRBV6-1 to TRBJ1-4, with D uncertain. This CDR3 is 15 amino acids long. Between the trimmed V and J ends, which lost 3 bases and 0 bases, there was a span of 8 bases. Germline V lookup: CDR1 MNHNS, CDR2 SASEGT. CDR3: CASSDLRATNEKLFS. The CDR3 bases are TGTGCCAGCAGTGACCTTCGCGCAACTAATGAAAAACTGTTTTCT.

V usage is TRBV6-5 and J usage is TRBJ2-7; 10 bases match TRBD1. The CDR3 covers 16 residues. Germline V lookup: CDR1 MNHEY, CDR2 SVGAGI. V shed 0 bases and J 2 bases; nucleotides not matched to a gene: 4. CDR3 coding DNA: TGTGCCAGCAGTTACTCACGGACAGGGGGTGCCTACGAGCAGTACTTC. Its protein product is CASSYSRTGGAYEQYF.

This chain links TRBV6-1 with TRBJ2-1, with 9 bases identical to TRBD2. In germline, CDR1 is MNHNS, CDR2 SASEGT. CDR3 length: 17 residues. J gave up 4 bases and V 1 base, and 8 bases lay outside the gene matches. CDR3 sequence: CASSEDRIAGVYNEQFF. CDR3 sequence (DNA): TGTGCCAGCAGTGAAGATCGGATAGCGGGGGTTTACAATGAGCAGTTCTTC.

The genes are TRBV6-5 and TRBJ1-1; the match to TRBD1 covers 7 bases. Per the germline V gene, CDR1 is MNHEY and CDR2 is SVGAGI. After removal of 0 bases from V and 9 bases from J, the junction contained 4 bases not matched to a gene. This CDR3 is built from 13 residues. The CDR3, as DNA: TGTGCCAGCAGTTACTCGAATAGGGGGCAAGCTTTCTTT. This translates into CASSYSNRGQAFF.

The V gene is TRBV6-5, the J gene TRBJ2-7, with 11 bases identical to TRBD1. The CDR3 has 11 amino acids. Germline CDR1 reads MNHEY; CDR2 reads SVGAGI. After removal of 9 bases from V and 5 bases from J, the junction contained 0 bases not matched to a gene. The CDR3 spells CARDRGHEQYF. The CDR3 DNA reads as TGTGCCAGGGACAGGGGGCACGAGCAGTACTTC.

The chain employs TRBV7-2 and TRBJ1-5, with unresolved D. V was shortened by 1 base and J by 2 bases, with 9 bases between the two germline ends. The CDR3 extends over 15 amino acids. From germline, CDR1 is SGHTA and CDR2 FQGNSA. The CDR3 region has the DNA TGTGCCAGCAGCTTAGGGTCTACAGGCAATCAGCCCCAGCATTTT. Amino acid sequence: CASSLGSTGNQPQHF. Full variable domain (missing parts from reference TRBV7-2 and TRBJ1-5): GAGVSQSPSNKVTEKGKDVELRCDPISGHTALYWYRQSLGQGLEFLIYFQGNSAPDKSGLPSDRFSAERTGGSVSTLTIQRTQQEDSAVYLCASSLGSTGNQPQHFGDGTRLSIL.

This chain links TRBV5-4 with TRBJ1-1; no clear D gene. V was clipped by 0 bases and J by 0 bases, with 9 bases between them. This CDR3 has 15 amino acids. Germline lookup yields CDR1 SGHNT and CDR2 YYREEE (reference sequence). The CDR3 sequence is CASSLAKSLNTEAFF. As DNA, the CDR3 is TGTGCCAGCAGCTTGGCCAAATCCCTGAACACTGAAGCTTTCTTT.

The V gene is TRBV27, the J gene TRBJ2-6, with a weak D call TRBD2 (5 bases). Germline-derived CDR1 and CDR2 are MNHEY and SMNVEV (reference sequence). The V gene lost 5 bases and the J gene lost 0 bases, with 14 bases spanning the gap. The CDR3 runs 17 residues. CDR3 DNA: TGTGCCAGCAGTCCCCTAGCCATCTACTCTGGGGCCAACGTCCTGACTTTC. Its translation is CASSPLAIYSGANVLTF.

The chain recombines TRBV10-3 with TRBJ2-3; 9 bases agree with TRBD1. Germline trimming cut 4 bases from V and 3 bases from J; bases unmatched to any gene: 2. Germline CDR1 ENHRY, CDR2 SYGVKD. The CDR3 has 14 residues. CDR3 DNA sequence: TGTGCCATCAGTGGACAGGGGGGAACAGATACGCAGTATTTT. Amino acid sequence: CAISGQGGTDTQYF.

This clone was counted a single time. This chain's CDR3 is CATSREGRGAQPQHF. The CDR3 DNA is TGTGCCACCAGCAGAGAAGGCAGGGGAGCCCAGCCCCAGCATTTT. This rearrangement joins TRBV15 to TRBJ1-5; possible D gene TRBD1, 6 bases. V was shortened by 0 bases and J by 7 bases, with 13 bases between the two germline ends. CDR1 and CDR2 (germline): LNHNV, YYDKDF (reference sequence). This CDR3 spans 15 amino acids.

This clone occurred once. The V and J genes are TRBV5-8 and TRBJ2-1; TRBD1 agrees at 9 bases. The CDR3 loop spans 15 amino acids. The junction had 5 bases not matched to a gene; V was cut back by 0 bases and J by 7 bases. Germline CDR1 SGHTS, CDR2 YDEGEE. Written as DNA, the CDR3 is TGTGCCAGCAGCTTGGGACAGGGGGTCCCGAATGAGCAGTTCTTC. Translation: CASSLGQGVPNEQFF.

This chain joins TRBV6-5 and TRBJ1-2, with 7 bases lining up with TRBD1. V shed 3 bases, J shed 7 bases, and the junction held 8 bases outside the gene matches. There are 14 residues in the CDR3. Germline-derived CDR1 and CDR2 are MNHEY and SVGAGI. CDR3 in amino acids: CASSYKQGYAGYTF. For the CDR3, the DNA is TGTGCCAGCAGTTATAAACAGGGGTATGCTGGCTACACCTTC.

The V call is TRBV5-1, the J call TRBJ2-3; TRBD1 is a possible D gene (5 bases). Germline V lookup: CDR1 SGHRS, CDR2 YFSETQ. CDR3 length equals 15 residues. V was trimmed by 0 bases and J by 2 bases, leaving 10 bases between them. The CDR3 reads CASSLVDSFTDTQYF. In DNA, the CDR3 is TGCGCCAGCAGCTTGGTAGACAGTTTCACAGATACGCAGTATTTT.

This clone came up a few times. The chain has TRBV6-5 and TRBJ2-3; D may be TRBD1 (5 bases). In germline, CDR1 is MNHEY, CDR2 SVGAGI. V was clipped by 8 bases and J by 2 bases, with 17 bases between them. The CDR3 is 15 residues long. The CDR3: CASRRADRITDTQYF. The CDR3 bases are TGTGCCAGCCGACGGGCCGACAGAATCACAGATACGCAGTATTTT.

The genes are TRBV27 and TRBJ2-5; TRBD1 is a possible D gene (6 bases). The CDR3 runs to 16 residues. The V end was cut by 5 bases, the J end by 2 bases, with 18 bases between. CDR1 and CDR2 from the germline V gene are MNHEY and SMNVEV (reference sequence). The CDR3 nucleotides are TGTGCCAGCAGTCCGTTATTCGACAGGCCGCAAGAGACCCAGTACTTC. Translating it yields CASSPLFDRPQETQYF.

This CDR3 is CASSLQGAEETQYF. The CDR3 DNA follows: TGCGCCAGCAGCCTACAGGGAGCGGAAGAGACCCAGTACTTC. This chain uses TRBV5-1 with TRBJ2-5; weak D call: TRBD1 (6 bases). Germline V lookup: CDR1 SGHRS, CDR2 YFSETQ. The CDR3 consists of 14 residues. V was shortened by 4 bases and J by 3 bases, with 13 bases between the two germline ends.

The chain recombines TRBV5-1 with TRBJ1-1; no definite D call. Trimming took 0 bases from V and 1 from J, leaving 4 bases between them. Germline-derived CDR1 and CDR2 are SGHRS and YFSETQ. The CDR3 is made up of 13 amino acids. The CDR3 DNA reads as TGCGCCAGCAGCTTGGAGCCGAACACTGAAGCTTTCTTT. Translated: CASSLEPNTEAFF.

This clone was counted a few times. The same CDR3 is also encoded by other DNA sequences in this sample. This sequence joins TRBV10-2 and TRBJ1-5; D unresolved. V lost 6 bases, J lost 0 bases, and 9 bases lay in between. The CDR3 has 14 residues. CDR1 and CDR2 from the germline V gene are WSHSY and SAAADI. In DNA, the CDR3 is TGCGCCAGCAGCGACGGGTATAGCAATCAGCCCCAGCATTTT. Translating gives CASSDGYSNQPQHF.

V gene TRBV5-4 combines with J gene TRBJ2-1; TRBD2 matches at 15 bases. The CDR3 contains 15 residues. Germline V gene data show CDR1 as SGHNT and CDR2 as YYREEE (reference sequence). V was clipped by 2 bases and J by 10 bases; unmatched bases: 4. CDR3 in DNA: TGTGCCAGCAGCTTTCCGGGACTAGCGGGGGGCGAGCAGTTCTTC. This sequence encodes CASSFPGLAGGEQFF.

The chain uses TRBV5-4 and TRBJ1-6, with D possibly being TRBD1 (5 bases). The CDR3 totals 16 residues. Germline loops: CDR1 SGHNT, CDR2 YYREEE (reference sequence). V was shortened by 4 bases and J by 5 bases, with 16 bases between the two germline ends. CDR3 sequence (DNA): TGTGCCAGCAGCATGATGCGGGGGAGCGATAATTCACCCCTCCACTTT. Its translation: CASSMMRGSDNSPLHF.

This chain links TRBV7-8 with TRBJ2-5; D might be TRBD2 (5 bases). Trimming shortened V by 7 bases and J by 2 bases, and 14 bases separated the two germline ends. This CDR3 is 14 amino acids long. Per germline, CDR1 SGHVS and CDR2 FQNEAQ. The DNA for the CDR3 is TGTGCCAGCAACCGAGGCGGCGGGCAAGAGACCCAGTACTTC. It encodes CASNRGGGQETQYF.

V gene TRBV5-1 combines with J gene TRBJ2-5; 14 bases are a match to TRBD2. This CDR3 has 16 amino acids. Germline-derived CDR1 and CDR2 are SGHRS and YFSETQ. V trimming: 0 bases; J trimming: 5 bases; junction bases outside the gene matches: 3. The DNA for the CDR3 is TGCGCCAGCAGCTTGGAGGGACTAGCGGGGGTGGAGACCCAGTACTTC. Residues: CASSLEGLAGVETQYF.

The gene calls are TRBV6-1 and TRBJ1-2; D call uncertain. Germline V gene data show CDR1 as MNHNS and CDR2 as SASEGT. Trimming removed 2 bases from V and 1 base from J, with 8 bases in between. The CDR3 has 14 amino acids. CDR3 DNA sequence: TGTGCCAGCAGTGAATCCCCCAGTAACTATGGCTACACCTTC. This codes for CASSESPSNYGYTF.

J is TRBJ2-3 and V is TRBV5-1; D possibly corresponds to TRBD2 (6 bases). Trimming cost V 4 bases and J 4 bases, with 19 bases left between them. CDR1 and CDR2 (germline): SGHRS, YFSETQ. The CDR3 loop spans 16 amino acids. Written as DNA, the CDR3 is TGCGCCAGCAGCCTGACACTGGACTCTAGCGCAGATACGCAGTATTTT. This gives the protein CASSLTLDSSADTQYF. Full variable domain (remainder filled in from reference TRBV5-1 and TRBJ2-3): KAGVTQTPRYLIKTRGQQVTLSCSPISGHRSVSWYQQTPGQGLQFLFEYFSETQRNKGNFPGRFSGRQFSNSRSEMNVSTLELGDSALYLCASSLTLDSSADTQYFGPGTRLTVL.

The V and J genes are TRBV6-5 and TRBJ2-3; the D gene is possibly TRBD2 (6 bases). Looked up from germline, CDR1 is MNHEY and CDR2 is SVGAGI. The CDR3 loop spans 14 amino acids. V dropped 2 bases and J dropped 3 bases, with 9 bases sitting between them. The CDR3 sequence is CASSYGGATDTQYF. As DNA, the CDR3 is TGTGCCAGCAGTTACGGCGGGGCGACAGATACGCAGTATTTT.

Only a few counts were recorded for this clone. This chain links TRBV2 with TRBJ1-1, with D unclear. The CDR3 is 12 amino acids. V gave up 11 bases and J gave up 6 bases, with 16 bases separating them. Germline assignment: CDR1 SNHLY and CDR2 FYNNEI. The CDR3 here is CASVGGIAEAFF. The DNA for the CDR3 is TGTGCCTCAGTAGGCGGGATCGCTGAAGCTTTCTTT. Full variable domain (outside the CDR3, taken from reference TRBV2 and TRBJ1-1): EPEVTQTPSHQVTQMGQEVILRCVPISNHLYFYWYRQILGQKVEFLVSFYNNEISEKSEIFDDQFSVERPDGSNFTLKIRSTKLEDSAMYFCASVGGIAEAFFGQGTRLTVV.

V usage is TRBV2 and J usage is TRBJ1-2; D is perhaps TRBD1 (5 bases). Germline V lookup: CDR1 SNHLY, CDR2 FYNNEI. Between the trimmed V and J ends, which lost 5 bases and 1 base, there was a span of 11 bases. The CDR3 contains 14 residues. The CDR3 protein is CASSSQGLNYGYTF. DNA of the CDR3: TGTGCCAGCAGTTCCCAGGGCCTTAACTATGGCTACACCTTC.